This is a list of T cell receptor beta chains from one sample in a study of shared clonotypes between healthy human individuals. Using immunoSEQ multiplex PCR, the repertoire was profiled, and TCRdb retains in-frame clones only, with some absent. The sample consists of around 1.9 million clones, about 93% of them appearing once. The sample was naive CD8+ T cells from PBMCs. The receptors originated from a young man in good health. Some clones in this sample may be carry-over from other donors' samples. Each CDR3 is given with its conserved first and last residue. A D gene is named only where the DNA matches it firmly. Size values are once, few and many counts, or a class for expanded clones, and some rows have none.

V	D	size	J	CDR3	DNA
TRBV13	-	-	TRBJ1-5	CASSLGWQTDQPQHF	TGTGCCAGCAGCTTAGGATGGCAGACGGATCAGCCCCAGCATTTT
TRBV7-8	-	-	TRBJ2-6	CASSLASSGANVLTF	TGTGCCAGCAGCTTAGCGAGCTCTGGGGCCAACGTCCTGACTTTC
TRBV7-9	-	-	TRBJ2-7	CASSLTDSSYEQYF	TGTGCCAGCAGCCTGACCGACAGTTCCTACGAGCAGTACTTC
TRBV9	TRBD1	few	TRBJ2-2	CASSVKRDRGNTGELFF	TGTGCCAGCAGCGTGAAGCGGGACAGGGGGAACACCGGGGAGCTGTTTTTT
TRBV28	-	-	TRBJ1-5	CASADMESNQPQHF	TGTGCCAGCGCTGACATGGAATCCAATCAGCCCCAGCATTTT
TRBV18	-	-	TRBJ1-4	CASSPPLNAPENEKLFF	TGTGCCAGCTCACCTCCCCTGAACGCCCCGGAAAATGAAAAACTGTTTTTT
TRBV5-6	TRBD1	-	TRBJ1-5	CASSLGTGNQPQHF	TGTGCCAGCAGCCTGGGGACAGGAAATCAGCCCCAGCATTTT
TRBV7-6	TRBD1	-	TRBJ1-4	CASSPDRGSANEKLFF	TGTGCCAGCAGCCCCGACAGGGGGAGTGCTAATGAAAAACTGTTTTTT
TRBV5-1	-	-	TRBJ1-1	CASSERGGINTEAFF	TGCGCCAGCAGCGAACGAGGGGGAATAAACACTGAAGCTTTCTTT
TRBV5-1	TRBD1	-	TRBJ1-2	CASSSLTPTGGDYGYTF	TGCGCCAGCAGCTCCCTAACCCCGACAGGGGGCGACTATGGCTACACCTTC
TRBV28	-	-	TRBJ1-2	CASSLGLRHGYTF	TGTGCCAGCAGTTTAGGCCTGCGCCATGGCTACACCTTC
TRBV7-9	TRBD2	-	TRBJ2-7	CASSLELAKEQYF	TGTGCCAGCAGCTTAGAACTAGCGAAGGAGCAGTACTTC
TRBV4-2	-	-	TRBJ2-5	CASSQDGGTQETQYF	TGTGCCAGCAGCCAAGATGGGGGGACTCAAGAGACCCAGTACTTC
TRBV7-9	-	-	TRBJ2-1	CASSLGWNEQFF	TGTGCCAGCAGTCTCGGTTGGAATGAGCAGTTCTTC
TRBV5-4	TRBD1	-	TRBJ2-2	CASQLGDRGAGELFF	TGTGCCAGCCAACTTGGGGACAGGGGTGCCGGGGAGCTGTTTTTT
TRBV30	-	-	TRBJ1-5	CASYAEGWRYSNQPQHF	TGTGCCTCTTACGCGGAGGGGTGGAGATATAGCAATCAGCCCCAGCATTTT
TRBV7-2	-	once	TRBJ2-7	CASSLARFMYF	TGTGCCAGCAGCTTAGCGCGTTTTATGTACTTC
TRBV27	TRBD2	-	TRBJ2-1	CASSRGLAGGSEQFF	TGTGCCAGCAGCCGTGGACTAGCGGGAGGCAGTGAGCAGTTCTTC
TRBV11-2	TRBD2	-	TRBJ2-3	CASSSTSGKGRRTQYF	TGTGCCAGCAGCTCTACTAGCGGGAAAGGGAGGAGAACGCAGTATTTT
TRBV9	TRBD1	-	TRBJ2-2	CASSGTGDTGELFF	TGTGCCAGCTCCGGGACAGGGGACACCGGGGAGCTGTTTTTT
TRBV19	-	few	TRBJ1-1	CASSIRGGEAFF	TGTGCCAGTAGTATTCGGGGCGGTGAAGCTTTCTTT
TRBV4-3	-	-	TRBJ2-7	CASSQDEGEAYEQYF	TGCGCCAGCAGCCAAGATGAGGGGGAGGCCTACGAGCAGTACTTC
TRBV28	TRBD1	-	TRBJ1-4	CASSLRGRLPPDEKLFF	TGTGCCAGCAGTTTGAGGGGGCGCCTCCCCCCCGATGAAAAACTGTTTTTT
TRBV5-1	TRBD2	-	TRBJ2-7	CASSYHLAGTYEQYF	TGCGCCAGCAGCTACCATCTAGCGGGGACCTACGAGCAGTACTTC
TRBV27	TRBD1	-	TRBJ2-3	CASSSGTVGNTQYF	TGTGCCAGCAGTTCCGGGACAGTAGGTAATACGCAGTATTTT
TRBV27	-	-	TRBJ1-2	CASSPRGGVNYGYTF	TGTGCCAGCAGTCCGAGAGGGGGGGTTAACTATGGCTACACCTTC
TRBV19	-	few	TRBJ2-2	CASSTGIWGLFF	TGTGCCAGTAGTACCGGAATTTGGGGGCTGTTTTTT
TRBV4-1	-	-	TRBJ1-3	CASSQDYESSGNTIYF	TGCGCCAGCAGCCAAGATTACGAGAGCTCTGGAAACACCATATATTTT
TRBV7-9	TRBD2	-	TRBJ2-5	CASSSRGGSEETQYF	TGTGCCAGCAGCTCTCGGGGGGGCTCGGAAGAGACCCAGTACTTC
TRBV5-6	TRBD1	-	TRBJ1-2	CASSLAGTGYYGYTF	TGTGCCAGCAGCTTGGCCGGGACAGGGTACTATGGCTACACCTTC
TRBV4-1	-	-	TRBJ2-1	CASSQSPGYNEQFF	TGCGCCAGCAGCCAATCCCCTGGCTACAATGAGCAGTTCTTC
TRBV7-8	-	-	TRBJ2-2	CASSLEDYLNTGELFF	TGTGCCAGCAGCTTAGAGGACTACCTAAACACCGGGGAGCTGTTTTTT
TRBV10-3	TRBD2	-	TRBJ2-3	CAISDRGLAGNTDTQYF	TGTGCCATCAGCGACAGGGGACTAGCGGGGAACACAGATACGCAGTATTTT
TRBV11-2	-	-	TRBJ1-1	CASSLNWGLNTEAFF	TGTGCCAGCAGCTTAAATTGGGGGTTGAACACTGAAGCTTTCTTT
TRBV27	-	-	TRBJ2-3	CASSLWMDRRTDTQYF	TGTGCCAGCAGTTTATGGATGGACCGTCGCACAGATACGCAGTATTTT
TRBV7-9	-	once	TRBJ1-1	CASSPVGGRTEAFF	TGTGCCAGCAGCCCTGTTGGGGGTCGGACTGAAGCTTTCTTT
TRBV10-3	-	-	TRBJ2-1	CAISVGVASPNEQFF	TGTGCCATCAGTGTTGGTGTCGCCTCCCCTAATGAGCAGTTCTTC
TRBV7-8	-	once	TRBJ2-2	CASSLAGVTGELFF	TGTGCCAGCAGCTTAGCGGGAGTCACCGGGGAGCTGTTTTTT
TRBV7-9	-	-	TRBJ2-7	CASSLYRNEQYF	TGTGCCAGCAGCTTGTATCGGAACGAGCAGTACTTC
TRBV5-6	TRBD2	-	TRBJ2-1	CASSYGTSGYNEQFF	TGTGCCAGCAGCTATGGGACTAGCGGGTACAATGAGCAGTTCTTC
TRBV28	-	-	TRBJ1-5	CASSPRGQRNQPQHF	TGTGCCAGCAGTCCCAGGGGTCAGAGGAATCAGCCCCAGCATTTT
TRBV27	-	-	TRBJ2-1	CASSLSMRPYNEQFF	TGTGCCAGCAGTTTGTCCATGAGGCCCTACAATGAGCAGTTCTTC
TRBV10-3	-	-	TRBJ2-2	CAISEFSPRATGELFF	TGTGCCATCAGTGAGTTCTCCCCCAGGGCCACCGGGGAGCTGTTTTTT
TRBV7-9	-	once	TRBJ2-1	CASSLGEGNEQFF	TGTGCCAGCAGCTTAGGAGAGGGGAATGAGCAGTTCTTC